One and the same sample provided the 14 T cell receptor beta chains below, sequenced in a study of T cell responses to AZD1222 COVID-19 vaccine (dated by TCRdb to the early 2020s). Explained via the paper, the time point label denotes: about 28 days (+/-7) after the second vaccine dose. The library was produced with the immunoSEQ multiplex PCR assay. The table comes from immuneACCESS by way of TCRdb, which keeps in-frame sequences with V and J called. Part of the clones is missing from these tables; in studies checked, under half for an unresolved V gene and the rest for unknown reasons. This sample lists 110,000 to 150,000 clones; roughly 90% were detected once. The leading ten clones occupy roughly 3% of the sample. Sequenced here: peripheral blood, sampled 28 days after the second AZD1222 dose. Receptors originate from an adult who received the AZD1222 COVID-19 vaccine.

The V gene is TRBV24-1, the J gene TRBJ2-1, with 11 bases aligning to TRBD2. This CDR3 has 14 amino acids. CDR1 is KGHDR and CDR2 is SFDVKD in the germline V gene. V shed 4 bases and J 9 bases; nucleotides not matched to a gene: 4. In DNA form, the CDR3 reads TGTGCCACCAGTGAACTACTAGCGGGGGCTGAGCAGTTCTTC. It translates to CATSELLAGAEQFF.

On this clone itself: The same CDR3 arises from other DNA sequences in this sample as well. J is TRBJ1-5 and V is TRBV2; D gene ambiguous. V was cut by 4 bases and J by 2 bases, with 6 bases left in between. This CDR3 is 13 amino acids long. Germline CDR1 is SNHLY and CDR2 is FYNNEI. The CDR3 DNA sequence: TGTGCCAGCAGTGGTCAGGGCAATCAGCCCCAGCATTTT. Translating gives CASSGQGNQPQHF.

The chain employs TRBV29-1 and TRBJ2-5, with D perhaps matching TRBD1 (6 bases). CDR3 length equals 15 residues. Germline-derived CDR1 and CDR2 are SQVTM and ANQGSEA. V was shortened by 7 bases and J by 4 bases, with 22 bases between the two germline ends. The CDR3 nucleotides read TGCAGCGGGGCCCTCCCACTGAGAGGGGGAGAGACCCAGTACTTC. This sequence encodes CSGALPLRGGETQYF.

The rearrangement uses TRBV18 and TRBJ1-6; 7 bases match TRBD1. V dropped 2 bases and J dropped 10; count of bases not matched to a gene: 5. Germline V gene sequence: CDR1 KGHSH, CDR2 LQKENI. The CDR3 totals 14 residues. This CDR3 reads CASSPTGAGSPLHF. CDR3 in DNA: TGTGCCAGCTCACCAACAGGGGCTGGGTCACCCCTCCACTTT.

This rearrangement joins TRBV29-1 to TRBJ2-2; a weak D match, TRBD2 (5 bases). The CDR3 extends over 12 amino acids. Germline V gene lookup returns CDR1 SQVTM and CDR2 ANQGSEA. The V and J ends lost 5 bases and 6 bases respectively, with 10 bases between them. The chain's CDR3 is CSVTSSPGELFF. CDR3 DNA sequence: TGCAGCGTTACTAGTTCCCCCGGGGAGCTGTTTTTT.

This clone turned up a few times. The chain has TRBV6-2 or TRBV6-3 and TRBJ2-7, with D tentatively TRBD2 (6 bases). CDR1 is MNHEY, CDR2 SVGEGT, per germline. With 4 bases removed from V and 2 bases from J, the gap between germline ends came to 12 bases. CDR3 size: 14 residues. This chain's CDR3 is CASSSGTPAYEQYF. The CDR3 coding sequence is TGTGCCAGCAGTTCCGGGACTCCTGCCTACGAGCAGTACTTC.

The chain has TRBV11-2 and TRBJ2-2; 13 positions match TRBD2. Trimming took 5 bases from V and 5 from J; bases not matched to a gene: 2. Germline CDR1 reads SGHAT; CDR2 reads FQNNGV. This CDR3 has 15 amino acids. The CDR3 region is CASSPTSGRTGELFF. CDR3 sequence (DNA): TGTGCCAGCAGCCCGACTAGCGGGAGGACCGGGGAGCTGTTTTTT.

This clone was counted once. The chain carries TRBV20-1 and TRBJ1-2; D ambiguous. Trimming left V 8 bases short and J 8 bases short, with 9 bases between. In germline, CDR1 is DFQATT, CDR2 SNEGSKA (reference sequence). CDR3 length equals 9 residues. The CDR3 sequence: CSPPGGYTF. CDR3 coding DNA: TGCAGTCCCCCTGGGGGCTACACCTTC.

The chain recombines TRBV7-9 with TRBJ2-1, with 8 bases identical to TRBD2. V lost 0 bases to trimming and J lost 7 bases; unmatched junction nucleotides: 11. The germline V gene has CDR1 SEHNR and CDR2 FQNEAQ (reference sequence). The CDR3 loop spans 17 amino acids. Written as DNA, the CDR3 is TGTGCCAGCAGCTTAGCCGGGACCGGGACTAGGGGAAATGAGCAGTTCTTC. Amino acid sequence: CASSLAGTGTRGNEQFF.

The V call is TRBV28, the J call TRBJ1-5; 8 positions match TRBD1. Germline V gives CDR1 MDHEN, CDR2 SYDVKM. This CDR3 comprises 19 residues. Trimming removed 1 base from V and 4 bases from J; junction bases left unmatched: 15. CDR3 sequence (DNA): TGTGCCAGCAGTTTATTCCTGGGGGCAGGGGGCCTTAGGAATCAGCCCCAGCATTTT. Its translation: CASSLFLGAGGLRNQPQHF.

V is TRBV7-2 and J is TRBJ1-2; the D is unclear. This CDR3 has 13 amino acids. V lost 2 bases and J 4 bases, leaving 8 bases between the germline ends. Germline V gene sequence: CDR1 SGHTA, CDR2 FQGNSA. CDR3 DNA sequence: TGTGCCAGCAGCTTAACGGGAAGCTATGGCTACACCTTC. Its translation is CASSLTGSYGYTF.

V usage is TRBV7-2 and J usage is TRBJ2-3, with D unresolved. V was clipped by 5 bases and J by 2 bases, with 8 bases between them. Per germline, CDR1 SGHTA and CDR2 FQGNSA. The CDR3 sequence is 13 residues long. CDR3 loop: CASSIHPTDTQYF. The DNA of the CDR3 is TGTGCCAGCAGCATCCACCCCACAGATACGCAGTATTTT.

The chain joins TRBV30 to TRBJ2-2; 12 bases map to TRBD1. The J segment lost 9 bases and the V segment lost 0 bases, leaving 5 bases of the junction unmatched. Germline CDR1 is GTSNPN and CDR2 is SVGIG (reference sequence). This CDR3 comprises 15 residues. The CDR3 DNA reads TGTGCCTGGAGTGTGGTAGGGACAGGGGGCTGGGAGCTGTTTTTT. This sequence encodes CAWSVVGTGGWELFF.

This sequence joins TRBV19 and TRBJ1-2; no firm D call. This CDR3 region has 13 residues. With 4 bases removed from V and 4 bases from J, the gap between germline ends came to 10 bases. CDR1 and CDR2 (germline): LNHDA, SQIVND (reference sequence). The CDR3: CASSTGEGYGYTF. In DNA form, the CDR3 reads TGTGCCAGTAGTACCGGGGAGGGCTATGGCTACACCTTC. The whole variable domain, remainder taken from reference TRBV19 and TRBJ1-2, is DGGITQSPKYLFRKEGQNVTLSCEQNLNHDAMYWYRQDPGQGLRLIYYSQIVNDFQKGDIAEGYSVSREKKESFPLTVTSAQKNPTAFYLCASSTGEGYGYTFGSGTRLTVV.